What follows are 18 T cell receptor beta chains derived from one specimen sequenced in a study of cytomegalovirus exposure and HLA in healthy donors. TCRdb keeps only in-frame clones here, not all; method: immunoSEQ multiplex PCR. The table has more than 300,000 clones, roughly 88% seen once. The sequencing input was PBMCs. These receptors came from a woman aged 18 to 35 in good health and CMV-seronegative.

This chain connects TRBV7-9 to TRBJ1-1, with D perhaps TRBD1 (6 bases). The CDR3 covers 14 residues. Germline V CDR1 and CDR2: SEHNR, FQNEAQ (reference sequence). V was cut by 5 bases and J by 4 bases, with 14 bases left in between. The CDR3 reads CASSPSDRRTEAFF. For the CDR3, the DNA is TGTGCCAGCAGCCCTTCGGACAGACGCACTGAAGCTTTCTTT.

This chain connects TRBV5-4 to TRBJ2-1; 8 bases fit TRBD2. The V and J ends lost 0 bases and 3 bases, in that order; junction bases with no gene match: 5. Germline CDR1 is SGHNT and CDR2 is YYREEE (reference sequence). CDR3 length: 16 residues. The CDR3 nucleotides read TGTGCCAGCAGCTTGGAACCCAGCGGGGGCTACAATGAGCAGTTCTTC. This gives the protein CASSLEPSGGYNEQFF.

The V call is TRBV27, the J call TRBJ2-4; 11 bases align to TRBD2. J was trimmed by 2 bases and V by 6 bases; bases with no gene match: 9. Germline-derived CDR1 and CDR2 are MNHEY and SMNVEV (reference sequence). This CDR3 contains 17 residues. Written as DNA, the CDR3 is TGTGCCAGCAGCCTTCGTTTAGCGGGGGGGACCAAAAACATTCAGTACTTC. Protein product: CASSLRLAGGTKNIQYF.

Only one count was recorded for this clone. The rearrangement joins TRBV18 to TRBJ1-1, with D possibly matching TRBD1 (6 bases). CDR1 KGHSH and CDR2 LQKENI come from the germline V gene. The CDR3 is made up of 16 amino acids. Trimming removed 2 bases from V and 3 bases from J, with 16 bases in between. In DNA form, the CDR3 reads TGTGCCAGCTCACCATTGGGCTCAGGGGCGGACACTGAAGCTTTCTTT. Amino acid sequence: CASSPLGSGADTEAFF.

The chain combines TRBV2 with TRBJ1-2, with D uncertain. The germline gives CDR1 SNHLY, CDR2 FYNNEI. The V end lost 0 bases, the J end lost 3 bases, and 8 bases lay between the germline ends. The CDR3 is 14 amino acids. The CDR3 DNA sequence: TGTGCCAGCAGTGAAGCCGGGGATGACTATGGCTACACCTTC. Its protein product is CASSEAGDDYGYTF.

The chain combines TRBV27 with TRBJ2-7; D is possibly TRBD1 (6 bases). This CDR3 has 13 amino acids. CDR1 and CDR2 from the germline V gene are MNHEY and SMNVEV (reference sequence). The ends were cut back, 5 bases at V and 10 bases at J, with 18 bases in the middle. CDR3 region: CASSTRTRGGQYF. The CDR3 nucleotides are TGTGCCAGCAGTACCCGGACTCGAGGGGGTCAGTACTTC.

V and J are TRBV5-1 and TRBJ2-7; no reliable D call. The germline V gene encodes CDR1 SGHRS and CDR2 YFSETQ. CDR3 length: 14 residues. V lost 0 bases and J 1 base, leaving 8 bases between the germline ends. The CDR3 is CASSLGADSYEQYF. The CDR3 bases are TGCGCCAGCAGCTTGGGGGCAGATTCCTACGAGCAGTACTTC. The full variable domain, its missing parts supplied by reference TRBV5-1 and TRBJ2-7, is KAGVTQTPRYLIKTRGQQVTLSCSPISGHRSVSWYQQTPGQGLQFLFEYFSETQRNKGNFPGRFSGRQFSNSRSEMNVSTLELGDSALYLCASSLGADSYEQYFGPGTRLTVT.

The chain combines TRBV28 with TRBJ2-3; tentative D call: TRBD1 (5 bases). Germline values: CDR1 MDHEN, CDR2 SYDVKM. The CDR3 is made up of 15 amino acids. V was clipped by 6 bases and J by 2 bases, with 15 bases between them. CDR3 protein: CASSARGRITDTQYF. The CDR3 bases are TGTGCCAGCAGCGCTAGGGGCAGAATCACAGATACGCAGTATTTT. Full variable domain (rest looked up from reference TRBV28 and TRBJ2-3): DVKVTQSSRYLVKRTGEKVFLECVQDMDHENMFWYRQDPGLGLRLIYFSYDVKMKEKGDIPEGYSVSREKKERFSLILESASTNQTSMYLCASSARGRITDTQYFGPGTRLTVL.

As DNA, the CDR3 is TGTGCCAGTAGTGGATTAGGACAGGGAGGCACTCAGCCCCAGCATTTT. This gives the protein CASSGLGQGGTQPQHF. The rearrangement uses TRBV19 and TRBJ1-5; 8 bases fit TRBD1. Germline trimming cut 5 bases from V and 6 bases from J; bases unmatched to any gene: 12. This CDR3 spans 16 amino acids. Germline CDR1 reads LNHDA; CDR2 reads SQIVND (reference sequence).

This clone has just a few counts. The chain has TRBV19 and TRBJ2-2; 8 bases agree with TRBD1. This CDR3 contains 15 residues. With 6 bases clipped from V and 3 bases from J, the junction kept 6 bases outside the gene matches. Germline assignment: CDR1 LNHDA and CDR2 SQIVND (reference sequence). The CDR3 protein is CASRMDREDTGELFF. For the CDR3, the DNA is TGTGCCAGTAGGATGGACAGGGAAGACACCGGGGAGCTGTTTTTT.

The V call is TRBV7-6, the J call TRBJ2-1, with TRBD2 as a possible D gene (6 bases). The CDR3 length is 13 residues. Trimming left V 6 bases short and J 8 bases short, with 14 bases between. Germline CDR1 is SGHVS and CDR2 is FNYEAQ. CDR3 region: CASRPAGNHEQFF. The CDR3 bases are TGTGCCAGCAGACCGGCGGGGAATCATGAGCAGTTCTTC.

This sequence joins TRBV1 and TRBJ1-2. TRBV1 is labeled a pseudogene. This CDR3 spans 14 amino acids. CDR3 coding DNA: TGCACCAGCAGCCACCCTCGCGGCTGCTATGGCTACACCTTC. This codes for CTSSHPRGCYGYTF.

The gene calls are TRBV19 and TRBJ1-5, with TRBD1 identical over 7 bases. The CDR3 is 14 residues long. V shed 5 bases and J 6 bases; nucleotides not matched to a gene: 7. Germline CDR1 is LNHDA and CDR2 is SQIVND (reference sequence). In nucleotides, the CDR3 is TGTGCCAGTAGTCTAGGACAGGACCCTCAGCCCCAGCATTTT. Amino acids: CASSLGQDPQPQHF.

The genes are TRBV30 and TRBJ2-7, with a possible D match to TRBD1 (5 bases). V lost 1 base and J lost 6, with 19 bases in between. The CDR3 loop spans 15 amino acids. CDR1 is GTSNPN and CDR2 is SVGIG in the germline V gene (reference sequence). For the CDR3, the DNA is TGTGCCTGGAGTGATCAGCAGGGCAAATGGATCGAGCAGTACTTC. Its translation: CAWSDQQGKWIEQYF.

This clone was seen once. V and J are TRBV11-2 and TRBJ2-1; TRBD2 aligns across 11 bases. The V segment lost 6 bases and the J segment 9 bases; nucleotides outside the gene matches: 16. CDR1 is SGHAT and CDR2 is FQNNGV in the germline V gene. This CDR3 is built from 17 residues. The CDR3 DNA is TGTGCCAGCAGGCCAATACGAACTAGCGGGGGCCCCGGTGAGCAGTTCTTC. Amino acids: CASRPIRTSGGPGEQFF. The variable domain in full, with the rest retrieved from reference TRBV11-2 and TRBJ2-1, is EAGVAQSPRYKIIEKRQSVAFWCNPISGHATLYWYQQILGQGPKLLIQFQNNGVVDDSQLPKDRFSAERLKGVDSTLKIQPAKLEDSAVYLCASRPIRTSGGPGEQFFGPGTRLTVL.

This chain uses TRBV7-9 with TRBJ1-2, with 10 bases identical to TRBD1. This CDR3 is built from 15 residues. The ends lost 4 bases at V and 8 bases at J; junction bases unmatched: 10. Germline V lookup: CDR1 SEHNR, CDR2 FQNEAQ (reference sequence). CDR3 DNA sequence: TGTGCCAGCAGCTCTTTTAAAGGACAGGGGGAAGGCTACACCTTC. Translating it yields CASSSFKGQGEGYTF.

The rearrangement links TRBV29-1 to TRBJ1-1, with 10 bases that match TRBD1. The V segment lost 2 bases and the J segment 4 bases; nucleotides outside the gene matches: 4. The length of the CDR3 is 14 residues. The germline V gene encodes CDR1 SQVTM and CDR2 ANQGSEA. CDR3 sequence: CSVETRDRGTEAFF. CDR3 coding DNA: TGCAGCGTTGAAACCCGGGACAGGGGCACTGAAGCTTTCTTT.

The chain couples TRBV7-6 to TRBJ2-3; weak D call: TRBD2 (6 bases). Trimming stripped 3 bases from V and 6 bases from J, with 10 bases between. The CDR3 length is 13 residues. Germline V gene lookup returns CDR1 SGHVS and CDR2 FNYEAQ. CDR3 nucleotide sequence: TGTGCCAGCAGCTTGGGGGGATGGGATACGCAGTATTTT. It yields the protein CASSLGGWDTQYF.